These T cell receptor beta chains were read from a single sample in a study of CD8+CD57+ T cells in acquired aplastic anemia. TCRdb ran MiXCR on the reads and lists one entry per CDR3 protein. Of roughly 250,000 distinct CDR3 sequences in the sample, less than 85% are singletons; the top ten hold roughly 42%. The specimen sequenced was sorted CD4+, CD8+, or CD8+CD57+ T cells (not recorded which) from PBMCs. Every receptor here comes from a human donor with aplastic anemia. Each CDR3 is given with its conserved first and last residue. A D gene is named only where the DNA matches it firmly. Clone size is stated in some rows and not others, as once, few, many or a class when expanded.

clone_size	j_call	v_call	d_call	cdr3_aa	cdr3_nt
.	TRBJ2-2	TRBV24-1	.	CATWEEETGELFF	TGTGCCACCTGGGAAGAGGAAACCGGGGAGCTGTTTTTT
once	TRBJ1-6	TRBV19	.	CASSKKSYNSPLHF	TGTGCCAGTAGTAAAAAGTCCTATAATTCACCCCTCCACTTT
many	TRBJ1-1	TRBV9	.	CASSVIYSGAEAFF	TGTGCCAGCAGCGTAATCTACTCGGGCGCTGAAGCTTTCTTT
.	TRBJ2-1	TRBV2	.	CASGDGGANSQDFQFF	TGTGCCAGCGGGGACGGGGGCGCAAATAGTCAGGATTTTCAGTTCTTC
.	TRBJ2-7	TRBV13	.	CASSLLGAQYF	TGTGCCAGCAGCTTATTGGGGGCCCAGTACTTC
.	TRBJ2-5	TRBV15	.	CATGGASQLETQYF	TGTGCCACCGGCGGAGCTAGTCAGCTTGAGACCCAGTACTTC
.	TRBJ1-2	TRBV24-1	.	CATVHLGGDFLGYTF	TGTGCCACCGTTCATTTAGGGGGAGACTTCCTTGGCTACACCTTC
.	TRBJ2-3	TRBV24-1	.	CATSPPGDRTDTQYF	TGTGCCACCAGTCCGCCAGGGGATCGCACAGATACGCAGTATTTT
.	TRBJ1-1	TRBV2	.	CASRIGHTEAFF	TGTGCCAGCAGAATAGGACACACTGAAGCTTTCTTT
.	TRBJ1-3	TRBV11-1	.	CASSLAGQVNSGNTIYF	TGTGCCAGCAGCTTAGCGGGACAAGTCAACTCTGGAAACACCATATATTTT
.	TRBJ2-3	TRBV7-8	.	CASSFQGDRTTLYF	TGTGCCAGCAGCTTTCAGGGAGATCGGACAACGCTGTATTTT
few	TRBJ2-1	TRBV20-1	.	CSASGSNNEQFF	TGCAGTGCTAGCGGGTCCAACAATGAGCAGTTCTTC
.	TRBJ2-1	TRBV7-2	.	CASSLPRSPGSDDQFF	TGTGCCAGCAGCTTACCGAGAAGTCCCGGGAGCGATGATCAGTTCTTC
.	TRBJ1-2	TRBV7-3	.	CASSLTRGSGDTQTF	TGTGCCAGCAGCTTAACTAGGGGGAGCGGAGATACCCAGACCTTC
.	TRBJ2-1	TRBV7-2	TRBD2	CASSSAASGDTQQFF	TGTGCCAGCAGCTCAGCGGCTAGCGGGGATACGCAGCAGTTCTTC
once	TRBJ2-3	TRBV7-8	TRBD2	CASSFHPDGTTHYF	TGTGCCAGCAGCTTTCATCCAGACGGGACTACGCATTATTTT
.	TRBJ1-5	TRBV7-9	.	CASSDAGIHEQLLF	TGTGCCAGCAGTGATGCGGGGATCCATGAGCAGTTGCTCTTT
.	TRBJ2-5	TRBV7-8	.	CASSSPQREEYNDF	TGTGCCAGCAGCTCACCCCAGCGTGAAGAATACAATGACTTC
.	TRBJ2-7	TRBV25-1	.	CASSGTDRCGDEQYF	TGTGCCAGCAGTGGGACAGACAGGTGCGGCGACGAGCAGTACTTC
.	TRBJ2-1	TRBV11-2	.	CASSWGGGTGQDEQFF	TGTGCCAGCAGCTGGGGTGGAGGGACCGGTCAGGATGAGCAGTTCTTC
.	TRBJ2-7	TRBV5-1	.	CASSLAGSGNEQYF	TGCGCCAGCAGCTTGGCGGGGTCTGGAAACGAGCAGTACTTC
.	TRBJ2-3	TRBV2	.	CASGDGGRATAYF	TGTGCCAGCGGGGACGGGGGCAGAGCTACGGCGTATTTT
.	TRBJ2-1	TRBV7-2	TRBD2	CASSPTGGANNEQFF	TGTGCCAGCAGCCCTACGGGAGGGGCCAACAATGAGCAGTTCTTC
.	TRBJ2-1	TRBV7-2	TRBD1	CASSLKGGADYDYF	TGTGCCAGCAGCTTGAAAGGGGGCGCCGACTATGACTACTTC
.	TRBJ2-2	TRBV7-9	.	CASSQEGSNTGELFF	TGCGCCAGCAGCCAAGAGGGGTCGAACACCGGGGAGCTGTTTTTT
.	TRBJ2-7	TRBV12-3/TRBV12-4	.	CASSPLRVAEQYF	TGTGCCAGCAGTCCCCTCAGGGTTGCCGAGCAGTACTTC
few	TRBJ2-3	TRBV20-1	.	CSALGEGADTQYF	TGCAGTGCCCTGGGGGAGGGGGCAGATACGCAGTATTTT
medium-sized	TRBJ2-1	TRBV2	.	CASSWEDGNNEQFF	TGTGCCAGCAGTTGGGAGGATGGTAACAATGAGCAGTTCTTC
.	TRBJ1-2	TRBV7-2	TRBD1	CASSLTGGRLYGYTF	TGTGCCAGCAGCTTGACAGGGGGGCGGTTGTATGGCTACACCTTC
.	TRBJ2-7	TRBV5-6	.	CASSLGAEIYEQYF	TGTGCCAGCAGCTTGGGGGCGGAGATCTACGAGCAGTACTTC
.	TRBJ2-3	TRBV9	.	CASSPVEGINDKQYF	TGTGCCAGCAGCCCCGTTGAGGGGATCAACGATAAGCAGTATTTT
.	TRBJ2-2	TRBV24-1	TRBD2	CATSDAGANTGELFF	TGTGCCACCAGTGACGCGGGGGCGAACACCGGGGAGCTGTTTTTT
few	TRBJ2-6	TRBV9	TRBD2	CASSAGTSGIDTLLTF	TGTGCCAGCAGCGCCGGGACTAGCGGAATAGATACCCTCCTGACTTTC
.	TRBJ2-5	TRBV7-9	.	CASSQVPASGGETQYF	TGTGCCAGCAGCCAAGTTCCGGCGAGCGGTGGGGAGACCCAGTACTTC
.	TRBJ1-2	TRBV5-1	.	CASSFTDTRTYTF	TGCGCCAGCAGCTTTACGGACACCCGCACCTACACCTTC
few	TRBJ2-2	TRBV11-3	.	CASSLAGGELFF	TGTGCCAGCAGCTTAGCGGGAGGGGAGCTGTTTTTT
.	TRBJ2-5	TRBV11-3	.	CASSLEGQETQYF	TGTGCCAGCAGTTTAGAAGGGCAAGAGACCCAGTACTTC
.	TRBJ2-2	TRBV15	TRBD1	CATSRPQGRNTGELFF	TGTGCCACCAGCAGACCACAGGGGCGGAACACCGGGGAGCTGTTTTTT
.	TRBJ2-3	TRBV7-9	.	CASSAAGGPYIGSF	TGTGCCAGCAGCGCCGCTGGTGGTCCGTATATTGGCTCATTT
.	TRBJ1-3	TRBV5-8	.	CASSVGGSDTIYF	TGTGCCAGCAGCGTAGGGGGGTCTGACACCATATATTTT
.	TRBJ1-2	TRBV7-3	.	CASSDDSYGYTF	TGTGCCAGCAGCGACGACAGCTATGGCTACACCTTC
once	TRBJ1-1	TRBV20-1	.	CSARDAGRKNTEAFF	TGCAGTGCTAGAGATGCAGGACGCAAGAACACTGAAGCTTTCTTT
once	TRBJ2-1	TRBV7-6	.	CASSLEGGLDPEEQFF	TGTGCCAGCAGCCTAGAGGGCGGTTTGGATCCGGAGGAGCAGTTCTTC
.	TRBJ1-2	TRBV5-7	TRBD1	CASSLMTGNYGYTF	TGCGCCAGCAGCTTGATGACAGGGAACTATGGCTACACCTTC
.	TRBJ2-6	TRBV5-4	.	CASSPMDGYGANVLTF	TGTGCCAGCAGCCCGATGGATGGCTACGGGGCCAACGTCCTGACTTTC
.	TRBJ1-6	TRBV4-1	TRBD1	CASSQASGTANSPLHF	TGCGCCAGCAGCCAAGCCTCCGGGACAGCCAATTCACCCCTCCACTTT
.	TRBJ2-1	TRBV7-3	TRBD2	CASSLMGRGYYNEQFF	TGTGCCAGCAGCTTAATGGGGCGGGGGTACTACAATGAGCAGTTCTTC
.	TRBJ2-3	TRBV14	TRBD2	CASSLAGRRETQYF	TGTGCCAGCAGCCTAGCGGGCCGTCGGGAGACCCAGTATTTT
.	TRBJ1-6	TRBV20-1	TRBD1	CSARGQGLLNSPLHF	TGCAGTGCTAGGGGACAGGGACTACTTAATTCACCCCTCCACTTT
.	TRBJ1-6	TRBV6-5	TRBD1	CASSSTGTSYNSPLHF	TGTGCCAGCAGTTCGACAGGGACCTCCTATAATTCACCCCTCCACTTT
.	TRBJ2-1	TRBV2	TRBD1	CASSYLGQGANEQFF	TGTGCCAGCAGCTATCTGGGACAGGGGGCAAATGAGCAGTTCTTC
.	TRBJ1-3	TRBV7-9	.	CASSFQRSGGSAMYF	TGTGCCAGCAGCTTTCAAAGAAGCGGTGGGAGCGCTATGTATTTT
.	TRBJ2-3	TRBV7-6	.	CASSLAPTDTQTLYF	TGTGCCAGCAGCTTAGCCCCCACAGATACGCAGACGCTGTATTTT
many	TRBJ2-3	TRBV5-6	TRBD2	CASSFGGADTQYF	TGTGCCAGCAGCTTCGGGGGGGCAGATACGCAGTATTTT
.	TRBJ2-1	TRBV11-3	.	CASSLDQTEFF	TGTGCCAGCAGCTTAGATCAGACAGAGTTCTTC
.	TRBJ2-3	TRBV9	TRBD1	CASSDRTGTTGEYF	TGTGCCAGCAGCGACCGGACAGGGACCACCGGGGAGTATTTT
.	TRBJ1-1	TRBV9	.	CASSLGLADTAAPFF	TGTGCCAGCAGCTTAGGTCTAGCGGACACAGCTGCACCTTTCTTT
.	TRBJ2-2	TRBV29-1	.	CSVNRQEDTGELYF	TGCAGCGTCAATCGACAGGAAGACACCGGGGAGCTGTATTTT
.	TRBJ2-3	TRBV7-8	.	CASSLAGGAEQQF	TGTGCCAGCAGCTTAGCGGGAGGTGCCGAGCAGCAGTTT